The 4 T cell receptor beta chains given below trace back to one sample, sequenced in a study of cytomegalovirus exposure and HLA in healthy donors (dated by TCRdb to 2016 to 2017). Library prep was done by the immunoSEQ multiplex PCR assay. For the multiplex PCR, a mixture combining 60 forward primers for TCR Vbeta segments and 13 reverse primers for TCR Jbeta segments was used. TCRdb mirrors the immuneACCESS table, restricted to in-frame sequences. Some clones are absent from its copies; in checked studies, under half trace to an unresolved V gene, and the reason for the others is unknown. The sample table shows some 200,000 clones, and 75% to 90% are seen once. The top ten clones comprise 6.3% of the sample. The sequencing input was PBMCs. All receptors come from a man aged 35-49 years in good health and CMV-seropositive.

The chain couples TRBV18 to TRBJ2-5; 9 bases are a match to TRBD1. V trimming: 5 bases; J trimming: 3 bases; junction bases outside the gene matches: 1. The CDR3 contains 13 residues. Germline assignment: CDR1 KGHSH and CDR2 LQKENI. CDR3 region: CASSRTGEETQYF. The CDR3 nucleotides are TGTGCCAGCTCAAGGACAGGGGAAGAGACCCAGTACTTC.

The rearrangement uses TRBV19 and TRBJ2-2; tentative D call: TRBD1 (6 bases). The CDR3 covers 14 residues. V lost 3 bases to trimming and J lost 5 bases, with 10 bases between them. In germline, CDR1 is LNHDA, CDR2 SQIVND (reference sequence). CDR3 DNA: TGTGCCAGTAGTATGGGCAGGGGAACCGGGGAGCTGTTTTTT. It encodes CASSMGRGTGELFF.

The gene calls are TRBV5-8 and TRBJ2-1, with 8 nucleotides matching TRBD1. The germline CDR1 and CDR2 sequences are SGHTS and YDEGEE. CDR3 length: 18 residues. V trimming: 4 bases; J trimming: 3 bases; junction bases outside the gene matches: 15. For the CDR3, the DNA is TGTGCCAGCAGCCCGTGGACAGGGACGGTAGCGAGCTACAATGAGCAGTTCTTC. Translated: CASSPWTGTVASYNEQFF.

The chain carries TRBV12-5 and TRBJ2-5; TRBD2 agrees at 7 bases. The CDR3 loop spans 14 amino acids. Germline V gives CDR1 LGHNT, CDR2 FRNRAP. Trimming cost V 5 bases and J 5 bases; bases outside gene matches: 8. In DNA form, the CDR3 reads TGTGCTAGTGGTCGGCCCGGGGGGAAGGAGACCCAGTACTTC. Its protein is CASGRPGGKETQYF.